Listed below are T cell receptor beta chains from one sample, sequenced in a study of tumor and adjacent non-tumor tissue in lung cancer. TCRdb re-called the multiplex PCR reads with MiXCR, one entry per CDR3 protein. The sample lists tens of thousands of distinct CDR3 sequences, about 61% occurring once. Sequencing used distant non-tumor lung tissue. The receptor source for this set is a man in his 70s with non-small cell lung cancer. Both conserved end residues are part of each CDR3. The D gene is left open where the match is weak. Rows give clone size only sometimes, using once, few, many, or a class for an expanded clone.

v_call	clone_size	d_call	j_call	cdr3_aa	cdr3_nt
TRBV11-2	few	TRBD1	TRBJ2-5	CANRLNTGVATQYF	TGTGCCAACAGATTAAATACAGGGGTGGCGACCCAGTACTTT
TRBV11-2	many	TRBD2	TRBJ2-3	CASSLRTSGYTDTQYF	TGTGCCAGCAGCTTAAGGACTAGCGGGTACACAGATACGCAGTATTTT
TRBV29-1	many	NA	TRBJ2-4	CSVAGAWDKNIQYF	TGCAGCGTGGCAGGGGCCTGGGACAAAAACATTCAGTACTTC
TRBV29-1	many	NA	TRBJ2-7	CSVDAGPPSYEQYF	TGCAGCGTTGACGCGGGACCCCCCTCCTACGAGCAGTACTTC
TRBV5-1	many	NA	TRBJ1-3	CASSAEATGNTIYF	TGCGCCAGCAGCGCAGAAGCGACTGGAAACACCATATATTTT
TRBV6-6	NA	NA	TRBJ2-1	CAKSPRLGSEQFF	TGTGCCAAGAGCCCCCGGCTGGGGAGTGAGCAGTTCTTC
TRBV7-9	NA	NA	TRBJ2-7	CTSSKPMVYEQYF	TGTACCAGCAGCAAGCCTATGGTCTACGAGCAGTACTTC
TRBV30	many	TRBD1	TRBJ1-5	CAWTNRGSNQPQHF	TGTGCCTGGACTAACAGGGGGAGCAATCAGCCCCAGCATTTT
TRBV6-1	many	NA	TRBJ2-5	CASSVSAMWGAQETQYF	TGTGCCAGCAGTGTCTCGGCTATGTGGGGGGCCCAAGAGACCCAGTACTTC
TRBV11-2	NA	TRBD1	TRBJ2-5	CASSWAGTADQETQYF	TGTGCCAGCAGCTGGGCCGGGACAGCGGACCAAGAGACCCAGTATTTC
TRBV20-1	once	NA	TRBJ2-1	CSARFGGEAQFF	TGCAGTGCTAGGTTCGGGGGAGAGGCCCAGTTCTTC
TRBV29-1	many	TRBD1	TRBJ1-5	CSVGTGALNQPQHF	TGCAGCGTTGGAACAGGGGCCCTCAATCAGCCCCAGCATTTT
TRBV20-1	many	NA	TRBJ2-7	CSARARDGTYEQYF	TGCAGTGCTAGAGCCAGGGACGGAACCTACGAGCAGTACTTC
TRBV7-9	NA	NA	TRBJ2-7	CASCREAYEQYF	TGTGCCAGCTGCCGAGAGGCCTACGAGCAGTACTTC
TRBV11-2	NA	TRBD2	TRBJ2-2	CASSLGSLAANAGELFF	TGTGCCAGCAGCTTAGGGTCCCTAGCGGCGAACGCCGGGGAGCTGTTTTTT
TRBV7-8	few	TRBD1	TRBJ1-5	CASSSDREGQPQHF	TGTGCCAGCAGCTCGGACAGGGAGGGTCAGCCCCAGCATTTT
TRBV29-1	NA	TRBD2	TRBJ2-1	CSVGTTAGVYNEQFF	TGCAGCGTTGGGACGACGGCGGGGGTCTACAATGAGCAGTTCTTC
TRBV10-2	NA	NA	TRBJ1-1	CVSSESRGERAFF	TGCGTCAGCAGTGAGTCGCGGGGAGAACGTGCTTTCTTT
TRBV11-2	NA	NA	TRBJ2-7	CASSLNGAGEPMFDEQYF	TGTGCCAGCAGCTTAAACGGGGCTGGAGAGCCAATGTTCGACGAGCAGTACTTC
TRBV6-6	NA	NA	TRBJ2-3	CASRWSNSTDTQYF	TGTGCCAGCCGTTGGTCTAATAGCACAGATACGCAGTATTTT
TRBV10-3	NA	TRBD1	TRBJ1-3	CAISAMGTGSSGNAVYF	TGTGCCATCAGTGCGATGGGGACAGGGAGCTCTGGAAACGCCGTATATTTT
TRBV6-1	many	NA	TRBJ2-1	CASSERRQNNEQFF	TGTGCCAGCAGTGAACGGAGGCAGAACAATGAGCAGTTCTTC
TRBV7-8	many	NA	TRBJ2-2	CASSYPGHPNTGELFF	TGTGCCAGCAGCTACCCGGGACACCCGAACACCGGGGAGCTGTTTTTT
TRBV11-3	NA	TRBD2	TRBJ2-1	CASSLLAGVNDEELF	TGTGCCAGCAGTCTTCTAGCGGGGGTTAACGATGAGGAGTTGTTC
TRBV5-1	many	TRBD2	TRBJ2-3	CASSLDLGGATDTQYF	TGCGCCAGCAGCTTGGATCTCGGGGGGGCGACAGATACGCAGTATTTT
TRBV13	NA	NA	TRBJ2-3	CESSRRDLVSTDTRYF	TGTGAAAGCAGCCGTCGGGACTTAGTCAGCACAGATACGCGGTATTTT
TRBV11-2	NA	NA	TRBJ2-2	CASSSGGKTNTGELFF	TGTGCCAGCAGCTCTGGAGGGAAGACGAATACCGGGGAGCTGTTTTTT
TRBV6-4	many	NA	TRBJ2-1	CASSASASSYNEQFF	TGTGCCAGCAGTGCTAGTGCGAGCTCCTACAATGAGCAGTTCTTC
TRBV5-4	NA	NA	TRBJ2-1	CASTRISVGPNNERFF	TGTGCCAGCACCCGGATTAGCGTGGGCCCCAACAATGAGCGGTTCTTC
TRBV4-1	many	NA	TRBJ1-6	CASSPTEAYNSPLHF	TGCGCCAGCAGTCCGACAGAAGCCTATAATTCACCCCTCCACTTT
TRBV21-1	once	NA	TRBJ1-3	CASSKSAAQSSGDTIYF	TGTGCCAGCAGCAAATCGGCAGCCCAAAGCTCTGGAGACACCATATATTTT
TRBV7-9	once	NA	TRBJ1-2	CSSSSTATDYGYTF	TGTTCCAGCAGTTCGACAGCCACAGACTATGGCTACACCTTC
TRBV5-1	NA	TRBD1	TRBJ2-1	CASSKAGGAVNEQFF	TGCGCCAGCAGCAAGGCAGGGGGCGCAGTCAATGAGCAGTTCTTC
TRBV4-2	NA	NA	TRBJ2-3	CASNQEGQGGTVTQYF	TGTGCCAGCAACCAAGAAGGGCAGGGAGGCACAGTTACGCAGTATTTT
TRBV6-1	NA	TRBD1	TRBJ1-5	CASTGTGRNNRPQHF	TGTGCCAGCACCGGGACAGGGAGAAATAATCGGCCCCAGCATTTT
TRBV9	NA	NA	TRBJ2-5	CASSVGPGPGQETQYF	TGTGCCAGCAGCGTAGGACCTGGACCTGGTCAAGAGACCCAGTACTTC
TRBV12-3/TRBV12-4	NA	NA	TRBJ1-1	CASSLGPGYEAFF	TGTGCCAGTAGTTTAGGCCCGGGCTACGAAGCTTTCTTT
TRBV6-5	many	NA	TRBJ2-1	CASSDGAGNEQFF	TGTGCCAGCAGTGATGGGGCGGGCAATGAGCAGTTCTTC
TRBV29-1	once	NA	TRBJ2-1	CSVVSGVNNEQLF	TGCAGCGTTGTATCAGGGGTTAACAATGAGCAGTTATTC
TRBV10-1	NA	NA	TRBJ1-2	CTSSVSLLSGYTF	TGCACCAGCAGTGTGTCGTTACTGAGTGGCTACACCTTC
TRBV29-1	once	NA	TRBJ2-7	CSVGGWTLKGGEQYF	TGCAGCGTTGGGGGCTGGACCTTAAAGGGGGGCGAGCAGTACTTC
TRBV6-1	NA	TRBD1	TRBJ1-2	CASIRDRGNYGYTF	TGTGCCAGCATTAGGGACAGGGGAAATTATGGCTACACCTTC
TRBV5-4	many	NA	TRBJ2-5	CASSLMGARETQYF	TGTGCCAGCAGCTTGATGGGCGCAAGGGAGACCCAGTACTTC
TRBV11-2	NA	TRBD2	TRBJ2-1	CASSPSTSGALLEKFF	TGTGCCAGCAGCCCGTCCACTAGCGGGGCCCTACTTGAGAAGTTCTTC
TRBV11-2	many	NA	TRBJ2-7	CASSLTGRGGQYF	TGTGCCAGCAGCTTAACAGGCAGGGGGGGGCAGTACTTC
TRBV11-3	NA	TRBD1	TRBJ2-7	CASSRDSQDEQYF	TGTGCCAGCAGCCGGGACAGCCAGGACGAGCAGTACTTC
TRBV11-1	medium-sized	TRBD2	TRBJ2-1	CASSREASGGVYNEQFF	TGTGCCAGCAGCCGAGAGGCTAGCGGGGGGGTATACAATGAGCAGTTCTTC
TRBV6-5	NA	NA	TRBJ2-6	CASNIKGRVSGANVLTF	TGTGCCAGCAACATCAAAGGGAGAGTCTCTGGGGCCAACGTCCTGACTTTC
TRBV7-6	once	NA	TRBJ1-5	CASSPPGSPHHF	TGTGCCAGCAGCCCCCCGGGATCGCCCCATCATTTT
TRBV7-9	NA	NA	TRBJ2-6	CPSSLARPSGANVLTF	TGTCCCAGCAGCTTAGCGCGGCCATCGGGGGCCAACGTCCTGACTTTC
TRBV6-4	NA	NA	TRBJ2-1	CTSSDLPGNEQFF	TGTACCAGCAGTGATCTGCCCGGTAATGAGCAGTTCTTC
TRBV11-2	NA	TRBD1	TRBJ2-5	CVSSPTGGQEAQYF	TGTGTCAGCAGCCCCACAGGGGGCCAAGAGGCCCAGTACTTC
TRBV29-1	NA	NA	TRBJ2-1	CSIADSYNEQFF	TGCAGCATTGCGGACTCCTACAACGAGCAGTTCTTC
TRBV6-1	medium-sized	NA	TRBJ2-5	CASSATGFREETQYF	TGTGCCAGCAGTGCAACAGGTTTCCGTGAAGAGACCCAGTACTTC
TRBV6-4	many	NA	TRBJ2-2	CASSDTNTGELFF	TGTGCCAGCAGTGACACGAACACCGGGGAGCTGTTTTTT